Each of the 22 T cell receptor beta chains below was sequenced from the same sample in a study of blood T cell repertoires in COVID-19. The method was immunoSEQ multiplex PCR; TCRdb's version includes in-frame clones alone and lacks a portion of them. The repertoire holds some 180,000 clones, with about nine tenths as singletons. The sample taken for sequencing was peripheral blood. The source of these receptors is a man in his forties with acute or convalescent COVID-19.

The gene calls are TRBV4-1 and TRBJ2-3; D unclear. The V gene's germline CDR1 is MGHRA and CDR2 YSYEKL. CDR3 length equals 13 residues. With 2 bases removed from V and 5 bases from J, the gap between germline ends came to 8 bases. CDR3 sequence: CASSQPTVDTQYF. CDR3 bases: TGCGCCAGCAGCCAACCTACAGTAGATACGCAGTATTTT.

This clone was seen once. The rearrangement joins TRBV5-1 to TRBJ2-5, with 9 nucleotides matching TRBD2. The CDR3 covers 19 residues. Germline CDR1 and CDR2: SGHRS and YFSETQ. V shed 4 bases, J shed 1 base, and the junction held 17 bases outside the gene matches. The CDR3 nucleotides read TGCGCCAGCAGCCCCCCGGTGCTAGCGGGGCCCCTGAGCCAAGAGACCCAGTACTTC. It translates to CASSPPVLAGPLSQETQYF.

This chain joins TRBV19 and TRBJ2-2; 11 bases fit TRBD1. This CDR3 spans 15 amino acids. The ends lost 6 bases at V and 6 bases at J; junction bases unmatched: 6. CDR1 and CDR2 (germline): LNHDA, SQIVND (reference sequence). The CDR3, as DNA: TGTGCCAGTAGCCCGGACAGGGGGCTCGCCGGGGAGCTGTTTTTT. Amino acids: CASSPDRGLAGELFF.

The chain has TRBV4-3 and TRBJ1-2; D is possibly TRBD1 (5 bases). The ends were cut back, 0 bases at V and 0 bases at J, with 11 bases in the middle. This CDR3 is built from 16 residues. Germline lookup yields CDR1 LGHNA and CDR2 YSLEER. This CDR3 reads CASSQDFGGTNYGYTF. As DNA, the CDR3 is TGCGCCAGCAGCCAAGATTTCGGGGGAACTAACTATGGCTACACCTTC.

This chain's CDR3 is CASSHLDTEGGYTF. The CDR3 nucleotides are TGCGCCAGCAGCCATCTCGACACGGAAGGTGGCTACACCTTC. The chain couples TRBV4-1 to TRBJ1-2; D unclear. The CDR3 spans 14 residues. Germline V gives CDR1 MGHRA, CDR2 YSYEKL. V was cut by 3 bases and J by 7 bases, with 15 bases left in between.

This chain joins TRBV11-3 and TRBJ2-1; D possibly corresponds to TRBD1 (5 bases). The germline CDR1 and CDR2 sequences are SGHNT and YENEEA. The CDR3 covers 15 residues. V lost 3 bases, J lost 6 bases, and 15 bases lay in between. The CDR3 DNA follows: TGTGCCAGCAGCTTGCAGGGTCTCAGTAGCAATGAGCAGTTCTTC. Protein product: CASSLQGLSSNEQFF.

The rearrangement links TRBV19 to TRBJ1-5, with 7 bases that match TRBD1. CDR3 size: 13 residues. Germline V gene sequence: CDR1 LNHDA, CDR2 SQIVND (reference sequence). V shed 9 bases and J 5 bases; nucleotides not matched to a gene: 7. This CDR3 is CARLHGTDQPQHF. The CDR3 nucleotides are TGTGCCAGGCTACACGGGACAGATCAGCCCCAGCATTTT.

This chain connects TRBV4-3 to TRBJ1-1, with unresolved D. CDR1 LGHNA and CDR2 YSLEER come from the germline V gene. The CDR3 spans 20 residues. Between the trimmed V and J ends, which lost 3 bases and 0 bases, there was a span of 26 bases. CDR3 sequence (DNA): TGCGCCAGCAGCCACCTCTGGAGGGTTACAGCCGGGGAGGTGAACACTGAAGCTTTCTTT. This gives the protein CASSHLWRVTAGEVNTEAFF.

This chain uses TRBV6-5 with TRBJ2-7, with D possibly matching TRBD2 (5 bases). V lost 10 bases and J lost 4, with 20 bases in between. This CDR3 region has 14 residues. Germline V gene data show CDR1 as MNHEY and CDR2 as SVGAGI. CDR3 bases: TGTGCCACCGGAGTGGGGATGGGAGCTTACGAGCAGTACTTC. It codes for CATGVGMGAYEQYF.

The sample holds a few counts of this clone. The J gene is TRBJ2-3, the V gene TRBV10-3; tentatively, D is TRBD2 (5 bases). Germline assignment: CDR1 ENHRY and CDR2 SYGVKD. Trimming cost V 4 bases and J 5 bases, with 10 bases left between them. This CDR3 is 13 amino acids long. CDR3 sequence: CAISGGYKDTQYF. CDR3 DNA sequence: TGTGCCATCAGTGGCGGGTATAAAGATACGCAGTATTTT.

The V call is TRBV10-3, the J call TRBJ2-2; a weak D match, TRBD2 (6 bases). V shed 7 bases and J shed 7 bases, with 19 bases lying between them. CDR3 length: 15 residues. Germline V lookup: CDR1 ENHRY, CDR2 SYGVKD. The CDR3 protein is CAITPSAGMGGELFF. DNA of the CDR3: TGTGCCATCACCCCTTCCGCGGGGATGGGCGGGGAGCTGTTTTTT.

The V call is TRBV30, the J call TRBJ1-2; 7 positions agree with TRBD1. The CDR3 runs 14 residues. J was trimmed by 2 bases and V by 4 bases; bases with no gene match: 7. Germline CDR1 reads GTSNPN; CDR2 reads SVGIG (reference sequence). CDR3 sequence: CAWTLGQINYGYTF. The CDR3 bases are TGTGCCTGGACCTTGGGACAGATAAACTATGGCTACACCTTC. The full variable domain, with the rest looked up from reference TRBV30 and TRBJ1-2, is SQTIHQWPATLVQPVGSPLSLECTVEGTSNPNLYWYRQAAGRGLQLLFYSVGIGQISSEVPQNLSASRPQDRQFILSSKKLLLSDSGFYLCAWTLGQINYGYTFGSGTRLTVV.

This rearrangement joins TRBV29-1 to TRBJ2-7, with a possible D match to TRBD1 (6 bases). CDR1 and CDR2 from the germline V gene are SQVTM and ANQGSEA. Trimming cost V 0 bases and J 2 bases, with 8 bases left between them. The CDR3 runs 13 residues. Here the CDR3 DNA reads TGCAGCGTTGAAGATCCAGGGGCCTACGAGCAGTACTTC. Encoded protein: CSVEDPGAYEQYF.

This clone was counted once. The rearrangement links TRBV6-5 to TRBJ2-3; D unresolved. The V gene's germline CDR1 is MNHEY and CDR2 SVGAGI. The CDR3 is 16 amino acids. Trimming shortened V by 0 bases and J by 4 bases, and 14 bases separated the two germline ends. The CDR3 DNA reads as TGTGCCAGCAGTTACTCCGAGACAACTGTCTCAGATACGCAGTATTTT. Translated, it gives CASSYSETTVSDTQYF.

The rearrangement joins TRBV11-2 to TRBJ2-5; 8 bases are a match to TRBD2. This CDR3 comprises 14 residues. Trimming took 5 bases from V and 2 from J; bases not matched to a gene: 4. The germline V gene has CDR1 SGHAT and CDR2 FQNNGV. In DNA, the CDR3 is TGTGCCAGCAGCGTTCGGGGGGGGCAAGAGACCCAGTACTTC. Protein: CASSVRGGQETQYF.

The rearrangement uses TRBV7-9 and TRBJ2-5; weak D call: TRBD2 (5 bases). This CDR3 is built from 13 residues. The V gene lost 6 bases and the J gene lost 6 bases, with 14 bases spanning the gap. The germline CDR1 and CDR2 sequences are SEHNR and FQNEAQ (reference sequence). CDR3 in amino acids: CASRDSGGKTQYF. CDR3 in DNA: TGTGCCAGCAGGGACTCAGGTGGGAAGACCCAGTACTTC.

V gene TRBV25-1 combines with J gene TRBJ2-5, with 7 bases that match TRBD1. The CDR3 covers 16 residues. CDR1 is MGHDK, CDR2 SYGVNS, per germline. Trimming took 10 bases from V and 2 from J; bases not matched to a gene: 16. Here the CDR3 DNA reads TGTGCCACCCGCCCCATGCTTGGGACAGAACAAGAGACCCAGTACTTC. It codes for CATRPMLGTEQETQYF.

The chain has TRBV10-1 and TRBJ2-7; TRBD1 might be the D (6 bases). The V gene's germline CDR1 is WNHNN and CDR2 SYGVQD (reference sequence). The V end lost 0 bases, the J end lost 3 bases, and 12 bases lay between the germline ends. The CDR3 spans 15 residues. The CDR3 region is CASSESPEQGYEQYF. The DNA for the CDR3 is TGCGCCAGCAGTGAGTCTCCCGAACAGGGCTACGAGCAGTACTTC.

The chain joins TRBV19 to TRBJ1-1; TRBD1 might be the D (5 bases). The ends were cut back, 10 bases at V and 5 bases at J, with 20 bases in the middle. CDR1 and CDR2 from the germline V gene are LNHDA and SQIVND (reference sequence). The CDR3 has 14 residues. The CDR3 loop reads CATTLGLGGTEAFF. In nucleotides, the CDR3 is TGTGCCACCACCTTGGGGCTCGGAGGGACTGAAGCTTTCTTT.

The rearrangement joins TRBV6-1 to TRBJ2-7; weak D call: TRBD2 (5 bases). The CDR3 extends over 12 amino acids. Between the trimmed V and J ends, which lost 2 bases and 3 bases, there was a span of 5 bases. In germline, CDR1 is MNHNS, CDR2 SASEGT. The CDR3 region has the DNA TGTGCCAGCAGTGAAAGCGGCTACGAGCAGTACTTC. Translated, it gives CASSESGYEQYF.

The V gene is TRBV5-1, the J gene TRBJ1-1, with TRBD1 as a possible D gene (5 bases). The CDR3 sequence is 15 residues long. V lost 4 bases, J lost 3 bases, and 16 bases lay in between. The germline CDR1 and CDR2 sequences are SGHRS and YFSETQ. CDR3 protein: CASSPSRARDTEAFF. The CDR3 bases are TGCGCCAGCAGCCCTTCCAGGGCTCGGGACACTGAAGCTTTCTTT.

This rearrangement joins TRBV24-1 to TRBJ2-7; D is unclear. Trimming shortened V by 3 bases and J by 2 bases, and 7 bases separated the two germline ends. Germline V gene sequence: CDR1 KGHDR, CDR2 SFDVKD. The CDR3 totals 13 residues. CDR3 nucleotides: TGTGCCACCAGTGATGTACAAACCTACGAGCAGTACTTC. Amino acid sequence: CATSDVQTYEQYF.